One and the same sample provided the 24 T cell receptor beta chains below, sequenced in a study of vaccination effects on CD4 cells after COVID-19. The assay was immunoSEQ multiplex PCR, and TCRdb's table has in-frame clones only and misses some. The data hold some 31,000 clones, with approximately 72% observed a single time. Researchers isolated CD4+ T cells once approximately eleven days of culture had elapsed. Infection with SARS-CoV-2 occurred in the person between March and December 2020, and PCR confirmed it. Vaccination of participants consisted of two doses of either the BNT162b2 or mRNA-1273 vaccine. These receptors have no known antigen. Material: CD4+ T cells from PBMCs cultured without peptide, obtained after COVID-19 vaccination. These receptors originate from a human donor who had a prior SARS-CoV-2 infection.

The gene calls are TRBV11-2 and TRBJ2-1, with 8 bases identical to TRBD2. With V trimmed by 1 base and J by 4 bases, 3 bases remained unmatched. The CDR3 consists of 15 residues. Germline loops: CDR1 SGHAT, CDR2 FQNNGV. CDR3 region: CASSLGLALYNEQFF. CDR3 DNA sequence: TGTGCCAGCAGCTTAGGACTAGCGCTATACAATGAGCAGTTCTTC.

This rearrangement joins TRBV24-1 to TRBJ2-7, with 11 bases aligning to TRBD2. Trimming cost V 9 bases and J 3 bases; bases outside gene matches: 0. CDR1 is KGHDR and CDR2 is SFDVKD in the germline V gene. The CDR3 length is 12 residues. CDR3 nucleotide sequence: TGTGCCACCGGGACTAGCGGCTACGAGCAGTACTTC. Its translation: CATGTSGYEQYF.

The chain uses TRBV12-3 or TRBV12-4 and TRBJ2-1, with D hard to call. Trimming removed 0 bases at V and 3 bases at J, with 3 bases between. The CDR3 totals 13 residues. This CDR3 reads CASSLASYNEQFF. CDR3 DNA sequence: TGTGCCAGCAGTTTAGCTAGCTACAATGAGCAGTTCTTC.

The rearrangement uses TRBV2 and TRBJ2-7, with a tentative D call TRBD1 (6 bases). Germline lookup yields CDR1 SNHLY and CDR2 FYNNEI. CDR3 length: 17 residues. V was shortened by 7 bases and J by 1 base, with 23 bases between the two germline ends. The DNA of the CDR3 is TGTGCCAGCACTAACCCCTGGGAAGGGACACCTTCCTACGAGCAGTACTTC. It codes for CASTNPWEGTPSYEQYF.

The genes are TRBV11-1 and TRBJ2-4; maybe TRBD1 (6 bases). The V end lost 1 base, the J end lost 2 bases, and 12 bases lay between the germline ends. The CDR3 is made up of 16 amino acids. Germline V lookup: CDR1 SGHAT, CDR2 FQDESV (reference sequence). This chain's CDR3 is CASSLGGGGTKNIQYF. The CDR3 bases are TGTGCCAGCAGCTTAGGAGGTGGGGGCACCAAAAACATTCAGTACTTC.

The chain employs TRBV7-8 and TRBJ1-4; D might be TRBD1 (5 bases). The length of the CDR3 is 15 residues. The germline V gene has CDR1 SGHVS and CDR2 FQNEAQ. The germline V and J ends were trimmed by 5 bases and 4 bases, with 14 bases remaining between them. The CDR3: CASSLMGGDNEKLFF. The CDR3 DNA reads as TGTGCCAGCAGCCTCATGGGGGGGGATAATGAAAAACTGTTTTTT.

This clone was counted once. The chain joins TRBV2 to TRBJ1-1; no reliable D call. The CDR3 extends over 12 amino acids. The germline gives CDR1 SNHLY, CDR2 FYNNEI. V lost 4 bases, J lost 6 bases, and 9 bases lay in between. In nucleotides, the CDR3 is TGTGCCAGCAGTGTAGAGAGGGCTGAAGCTTTCTTT. Translated, it gives CASSVERAEAFF. The full variable domain, with the rest looked up from reference TRBV2 and TRBJ1-1, is EPEVTQTPSHQVTQMGQEVILRCVPISNHLYFYWYRQILGQKVEFLVSFYNNEISEKSEIFDDQFSVERPDGSNFTLKIRSTKLEDSAMYFCASSVERAEAFFGQGTRLTVV.

V usage is TRBV5-1 and J usage is TRBJ2-7, with 10 bases lining up with TRBD1. This CDR3 contains 14 residues. Looked up from germline, CDR1 is SGHRS and CDR2 is YFSETQ. Germline trimming cut 4 bases from V and 6 bases from J; bases unmatched to any gene: 7. The CDR3 DNA follows: TGCGCCAGCAGCATGACAGGGGGCGCGCTCGAGCAGTACTTC. Its translation is CASSMTGGALEQYF.

The chain links TRBV4-2 to TRBJ1-1; no clear D. This CDR3 region has 16 residues. CDR1 is LGHNA, CDR2 YNFKEQ, per germline. Trimming stripped 2 bases from V and 1 base from J, with 14 bases between. The CDR3 is CASSQSVGEQNTEAFF. The CDR3 DNA reads TGTGCCAGCAGCCAATCTGTCGGGGAACAGAACACTGAAGCTTTCTTT.

The J gene is TRBJ2-3, the V gene TRBV5-4; 16 bases fit TRBD2. V was pared by 0 bases and J by 4 bases, with 5 bases of the junction left unmatched. CDR3 length: 18 residues. In germline, CDR1 is SGHNT, CDR2 YYREEE (reference sequence). This chain's CDR3 is CASSLGGLAGGPPDTQYF. CDR3 sequence (DNA): TGTGCCAGCAGCTTGGGGGGACTAGCGGGAGGGCCCCCAGATACGCAGTATTTT.

The CDR3 here is CASSLRLAGNTDTQYF. In nucleotides, the CDR3 is TGTGCCAGCAGCTTACGACTAGCGGGGAACACAGATACGCAGTATTTT. The chain is built from TRBV13 and TRBJ2-3, with 11 positions matching TRBD2. The germline V gene has CDR1 PRHDT and CDR2 FYEKMQ (reference sequence). The CDR3 sequence is 16 residues long. Trimming cost V 2 bases and J 2 bases; bases outside gene matches: 3.

The chain links TRBV7-3 to TRBJ2-2; D remains unclear. Germline V gene lookup returns CDR1 SGHTA and CDR2 FQGTGA. The germline V and J ends were trimmed by 2 bases and 8 bases, with 9 bases remaining between them. The CDR3 loop spans 13 amino acids. This chain's CDR3 is CASSLRSAGELFF. The DNA for the CDR3 is TGTGCCAGCAGCTTACGGAGTGCGGGGGAGCTGTTTTTT.

The V and J genes are TRBV10-3 and TRBJ2-7; TRBD2 matches at 9 bases. CDR1 is ENHRY, CDR2 SYGVKD, per germline. The CDR3 consists of 16 residues. The J segment lost 0 bases and the V segment lost 0 bases, leaving 3 bases of the junction unmatched. CDR3 sequence reads: CAISESLAGASYEQYF. In DNA form, the CDR3 reads TGTGCCATCAGTGAGTCGTTAGCGGGGGCCTCCTACGAGCAGTACTTC.

In its sample, this clone was seen a few times. The chain carries TRBV6-5 and TRBJ2-7; D is perhaps TRBD2 (5 bases). The CDR3 runs 14 residues. The V end lost 4 bases, the J end lost 0 bases, and 10 bases lay between the germline ends. The germline V gene has CDR1 MNHEY and CDR2 SVGAGI. CDR3 DNA sequence: TGTGCCAGCAGTTCGGACTGGGGCTCCTACGAGCAGTACTTC. This sequence encodes CASSSDWGSYEQYF.

The rearrangement uses TRBV2 and TRBJ2-2, with TRBD1 matching over 11 bases. This CDR3 is built from 13 residues. Germline V gene lookup returns CDR1 SNHLY and CDR2 FYNNEI. The V and J ends lost 6 bases and 9 bases, in that order; junction bases with no gene match: 3. The CDR3 DNA follows: TGTGCCAGCAGAGGACAGGGGGCCTGGGAGCTGTTTTTT. Amino acids: CASRGQGAWELFF. The full variable domain, with the rest looked up from reference TRBV2 and TRBJ2-2, is EPEVTQTPSHQVTQMGQEVILRCVPISNHLYFYWYRQILGQKVEFLVSFYNNEISEKSEIFDDQFSVERPDGSNFTLKIRSTKLEDSAMYFCASRGQGAWELFFGEGSRLTVL.

The CDR3 DNA is TGCAGCGTTTCCCACCGGGCGGGGCTCTACAATGAGCAGTTCTTC. This translates into CSVSHRAGLYNEQFF. The rearrangement links TRBV29-1 to TRBJ2-1; the D gene is possibly TRBD2 (6 bases). The CDR3 loop spans 15 amino acids. The germline V gene encodes CDR1 SQVTM and CDR2 ANQGSEA. Trimming shortened V by 5 bases and J by 3 bases, and 17 bases separated the two germline ends.

The chain recombines TRBV24-1 with TRBJ1-1, with TRBD1 identical over 8 bases. There are 15 residues in the CDR3. V trimming: 2 bases; J trimming: 1 base; junction bases outside the gene matches: 2. The germline gives CDR1 KGHDR, CDR2 SFDVKD. The CDR3 nucleotides are TGTGCCACCAGTGATTCCGGGACAGGGAACACTGAAGCTTTCTTT. Its translation is CATSDSGTGNTEAFF.

The chain links TRBV2 to TRBJ2-2; 8 nucleotides match TRBD1. CDR3 size: 15 residues. V lost 4 bases to trimming and J lost 3 bases; unmatched junction nucleotides: 4. The germline CDR1 and CDR2 sequences are SNHLY and FYNNEI. CDR3 loop: CASSGLDRDTGELFF. In DNA form, the CDR3 reads TGTGCCAGCAGTGGGTTGGACAGGGACACCGGGGAGCTGTTTTTT.

The chain carries TRBV3-1 (or the pseudogene TRBV3-2) and TRBJ2-1; TRBD2 matches 9 bases. The CDR3 runs to 16 residues. J lost 4 bases, V lost 2 bases, and 6 bases had no gene match. The germline CDR1 and CDR2 sequences are LGHDT and YNNKEL (reference sequence). CDR3 residues: CASSQPLAGGYNEQFF. DNA of the CDR3: TGTGCCAGCAGCCAACCCCTTGCGGGAGGGTACAATGAGCAGTTCTTC.

This chain connects TRBV5-8 to TRBJ1-3; D unclear. V was pared by 3 bases and J by 4 bases, with 5 bases between. Germline CDR1 and CDR2: SGHTS and YDEGEE. The length of the CDR3 is 12 residues. The DNA of the CDR3 is TGTGCCAGCAGCTGGAGAGGAAACACCATATATTTT. This gives the protein CASSWRGNTIYF. The full variable domain, completed using reference TRBV5-8 and TRBJ1-3, is EAGVTQSPTHLIKTRGQQATLRCSPISGHTSVYWYQQALGLGLQFLLWYDEGEERNRGNFPPRFSGRQFPNYSSELNVNALELEDSALYLCASSWRGNTIYFGEGSWLTVV.

The chain employs TRBV27 and TRBJ1-5, with TRBD1 matching 7 bases. Germline-derived CDR1 and CDR2 are MNHEY and SMNVEV (reference sequence). V shed 5 bases and J 6 bases; nucleotides not matched to a gene: 10. The CDR3 loop spans 15 amino acids. The DNA for the CDR3 is TGTGCCAGCAGTGCTGGAGGGGGCGGGGGTCAGCCCCAGCATTTT. Protein product: CASSAGGGGGQPQHF.

The V gene is TRBV4-3, the J gene TRBJ2-5; 8 positions agree with TRBD1. CDR3 size: 16 residues. Looked up from germline, CDR1 is LGHNA and CDR2 is YSLEER. With 0 bases clipped from V and 4 bases from J, the junction kept 7 bases outside the gene matches. CDR3 sequence: CASSQDTSGGRETQYF. DNA of the CDR3: TGCGCCAGCAGCCAAGATACGTCAGGGGGCCGAGAGACCCAGTACTTC.

The chain combines TRBV18 with TRBJ1-3; maybe TRBD1 (5 bases). CDR1 KGHSH and CDR2 LQKENI come from the germline V gene. The V and J ends lost 4 bases and 8 bases respectively, with 12 bases between them. This CDR3 contains 13 residues. CDR3 coding DNA: TGTGCCAGCTCACTCTCGGGGGAGGACACCATATATTTT. Protein sequence: CASSLSGEDTIYF. Full variable domain (missing parts from reference TRBV18 and TRBJ1-3): NAGVMQNPRHLVRRRGQEARLRCSPMKGHSHVYWYRQLPEEGLKFMVYLQKENIIDESGMPKERFSAEFPKEGPSILRIQQVVRGDSAAYFCASSLSGEDTIYFGEGSWLTVV.

In its sample, this clone was seen a few times. The J gene is TRBJ2-7, the V gene TRBV2; TRBD1 aligns across 7 bases. V dropped 5 bases and J dropped 2; count of bases not matched to a gene: 9. Germline V CDR1 and CDR2: SNHLY, FYNNEI. The CDR3 is made up of 15 amino acids. The CDR3 region is CASSPRTGLTYEQYF. For the CDR3, the DNA is TGTGCCAGCAGTCCCCGGACAGGCCTTACCTACGAGCAGTACTTC. The entire variable domain, with the rest obtained from reference TRBV2 and TRBJ2-7, is as follows: EPEVTQTPSHQVTQMGQEVILRCVPISNHLYFYWYRQILGQKVEFLVSFYNNEISEKSEIFDDQFSVERPDGSNFTLKIRSTKLEDSAMYFCASSPRTGLTYEQYFGPGTRLTVT.